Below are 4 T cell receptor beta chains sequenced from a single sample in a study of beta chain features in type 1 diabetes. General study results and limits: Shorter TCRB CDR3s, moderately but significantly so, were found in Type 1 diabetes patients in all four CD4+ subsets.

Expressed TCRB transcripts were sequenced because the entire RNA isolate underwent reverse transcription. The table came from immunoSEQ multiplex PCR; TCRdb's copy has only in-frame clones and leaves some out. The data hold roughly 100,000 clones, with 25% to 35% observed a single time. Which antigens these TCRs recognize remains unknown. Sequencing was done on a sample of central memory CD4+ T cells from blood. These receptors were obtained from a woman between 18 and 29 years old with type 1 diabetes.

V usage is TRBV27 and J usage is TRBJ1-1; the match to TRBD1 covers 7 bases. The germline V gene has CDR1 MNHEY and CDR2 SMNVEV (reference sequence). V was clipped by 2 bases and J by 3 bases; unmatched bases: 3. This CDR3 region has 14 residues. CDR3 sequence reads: CASSLKTGYTEAFF. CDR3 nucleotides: TGTGCCAGCAGTTTAAAGACAGGGTACACTGAAGCTTTCTTT.

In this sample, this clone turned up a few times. The CDR3 sequence: CASSSVVGGETQYF. The DNA of the CDR3 is TGTGCCAGCAGCTCGGTGGTCGGCGGGGAGACCCAGTACTTC. The V and J genes are TRBV7-2 and TRBJ2-5; a weak D match, TRBD2 (5 bases). Looked up from germline, CDR1 is SGHTA and CDR2 is FQGNSA. V shed 4 bases and J shed 5 bases, with 14 bases lying between them. The CDR3 has 14 amino acids.

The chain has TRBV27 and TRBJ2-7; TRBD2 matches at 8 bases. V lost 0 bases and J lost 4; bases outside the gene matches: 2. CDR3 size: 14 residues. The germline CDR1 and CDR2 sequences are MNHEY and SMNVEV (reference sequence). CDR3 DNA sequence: TGTGCCAGCAGTTTATCCCCGGGAGGGTACGAGCAGTACTTC. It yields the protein CASSLSPGGYEQYF.

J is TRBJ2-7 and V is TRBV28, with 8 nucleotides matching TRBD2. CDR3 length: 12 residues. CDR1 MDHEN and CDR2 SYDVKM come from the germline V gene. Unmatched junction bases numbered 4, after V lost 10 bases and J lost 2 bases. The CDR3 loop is CATHSGAYEQYF. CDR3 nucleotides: TGTGCCACCCATAGCGGGGCCTACGAGCAGTACTTC.